The next 16 T cell receptor beta chains were all read from a single sample in a study of T cell responses to AZD1222 COVID-19 vaccine. Sequenced by immunoSEQ multiplex PCR; TCRdb stores in-frame clones only, minus some. The sample holds 160,000 or so clones, approximately 90% seen once. Sequences were derived from peripheral blood, sampled after recovery from COVID-19. The source of these receptors is an adult who had recovered from COVID-19.

The rearrangement uses TRBV4-3 and TRBJ1-1; 8 nucleotides line up with TRBD1. With 1 base clipped from V and 3 bases from J, the junction kept 4 bases outside the gene matches. Germline CDR1 and CDR2: LGHNA and YSLEER. CDR3 length: 15 amino acids. The CDR3 DNA sequence: TGCGCCAGCAGCCAAGTTACAGGGGGGCACACTGAAGCTTTCTTT. Translating it yields CASSQVTGGHTEAFF.

The V and J genes are TRBV5-1 and TRBJ1-1, with 7 bases that match TRBD1. J gave up 5 bases and V 2 bases, and 9 bases lay outside the gene matches. The CDR3 has 15 amino acids. CDR1 and CDR2 from the germline V gene are SGHRS and YFSETQ. DNA of the CDR3: TGCGCCAGCAGCTTCGCCCAGGGGGGACGGACTGAAGCTTTCTTT. Translation gives CASSFAQGGRTEAFF. The full variable domain, completed using reference TRBV5-1 and TRBJ1-1, is KAGVTQTPRYLIKTRGQQVTLSCSPISGHRSVSWYQQTPGQGLQFLFEYFSETQRNKGNFPGRFSGRQFSNSRSEMNVSTLELGDSALYLCASSFAQGGRTEAFFGQGTRLTVV.

This clone was seen a handful of times. The V call is TRBV19, the J call TRBJ1-1, with D perhaps TRBD1 (5 bases). Trimming removed 3 bases at V and 6 bases at J, with 14 bases between. The germline CDR1 and CDR2 sequences are LNHDA and SQIVND (reference sequence). This CDR3 comprises 14 residues. The DNA of the CDR3 is TGTGCCAGTAGTATGGGCAGGGATCCTCCTGAAGCTTTCTTT. Translated: CASSMGRDPPEAFF. Complete variable domain (other parts from reference TRBV19 and TRBJ1-1): DGGITQSPKYLFRKEGQNVTLSCEQNLNHDAMYWYRQDPGQGLRLIYYSQIVNDFQKGDIAEGYSVSREKKESFPLTVTSAQKNPTAFYLCASSMGRDPPEAFFGQGTRLTVV.

Only one count was recorded for this clone. In DNA form, the CDR3 reads TGTGCCAGCAGCTTAGGGACAGGGGTTGGTGAGCAGTTCTTC. Translating gives CASSLGTGVGEQFF. The gene calls are TRBV7-9 and TRBJ2-1; TRBD1 aligns across 9 bases. Germline loops: CDR1 SEHNR, CDR2 FQNEAQ (reference sequence). V shed 1 base and J 9 bases; nucleotides not matched to a gene: 4. The CDR3 covers 14 residues. The entire variable domain, with the rest obtained from reference TRBV7-9 and TRBJ2-1, is as follows: DTGVSQNPRHKITKRGQNVTFRCDPISEHNRLYWYRQTLGQGPEFLTYFQNEAQLEKSRLLSDRFSAERPKGSFSTLEIQRTEQGDSAMYLCASSLGTGVGEQFFGPGTRLTVL.

This clone was seen more than once but under ten times. The V gene is TRBV5-4, the J gene TRBJ1-1, with D perhaps TRBD1 (6 bases). This CDR3 comprises 15 residues. Deletions cut 4 bases from V and 1 base from J, with 14 bases between. The V gene's germline CDR1 is SGHNT and CDR2 YYREEE (reference sequence). CDR3 residues: CASSPQLGANTEAFF. For the CDR3, the DNA is TGTGCCAGCAGCCCCCAACTGGGGGCGAACACTGAAGCTTTCTTT.

This sequence joins TRBV3-1 (or the pseudogene TRBV3-2) and TRBJ2-3; either TRBD1 or TRBD2 may supply D (7 bases each). The V end was cut by 0 bases, the J end by 0 bases, with 10 bases between. The CDR3 totals 16 residues. In germline, CDR1 is LGHDT, CDR2 YNNKEL (reference sequence). CDR3: CASSQDQGGSTDTQYF. In DNA form, the CDR3 reads TGTGCCAGCAGCCAAGATCAGGGGGGGAGCACAGATACGCAGTATTTT.

The gene calls are TRBV7-3 and TRBJ1-2, with D tentatively TRBD1 (6 bases). Germline lookup yields CDR1 SGHTA and CDR2 FQGTGA. The CDR3 is 14 residues long. The germline V and J ends were trimmed by 2 bases and 4 bases, with 11 bases remaining between them. The CDR3 nucleotides read TGTGCCAGCAGCTTAGGGGGCAGGGCCTATGGCTACACCTTC. The encoded protein is CASSLGGRAYGYTF.

In this sample, this clone turned up a few times. The V gene is TRBV15, the J gene TRBJ1-2, with TRBD1 matching 7 bases. The CDR3 covers 13 residues. Germline V gene lookup returns CDR1 LNHNV and CDR2 YYDKDF (reference sequence). Germline trimming cut 5 bases from V and 4 bases from J; bases unmatched to any gene: 4. In DNA form, the CDR3 reads TGTGCCACCAGCTTGGACAGGAGCTATGGCTACACCTTC. Translated, it gives CATSLDRSYGYTF. The full variable domain, with the rest looked up from reference TRBV15 and TRBJ1-2, is DAMVIQNPRYQVTQFGKPVTLSCSQTLNHNVMYWYQQKSSQAPKLLFHYYDKDFNNEADTPDNFQSRRPNTSFCFLDIRSPGLGDTAMYLCATSLDRSYGYTFGSGTRLTVV.

The chain recombines TRBV27 with TRBJ2-7; 9 bases are shared with TRBD2. The CDR3 contains 14 residues. Germline loops: CDR1 MNHEY, CDR2 SMNVEV (reference sequence). J was trimmed by 7 bases and V by 5 bases; bases with no gene match: 9. The CDR3 coding sequence is TGTGCCAGCAGTCTAGCGGGAAGATTATTGGAGCAGTACTTC. Its translation is CASSLAGRLLEQYF.

The chain joins TRBV5-4 to TRBJ2-5; TRBD2 aligns across 10 bases. Trimming took 4 bases from V and 5 from J; bases not matched to a gene: 8. Germline CDR1 SGHNT, CDR2 YYREEE (reference sequence). The CDR3 has 15 amino acids. The CDR3 DNA sequence: TGTGCCAGCAGCCGGAGTACTAGCGGGGCCGAGACCCAGTACTTC. Translating it yields CASSRSTSGAETQYF.

This clone appeared once. The sample holds other DNA sequences that translate to the same CDR3. This chain uses TRBV11-2 with TRBJ1-1; D remains ambiguous. With 5 bases removed from V and 1 base from J, the gap between germline ends came to 8 bases. Germline CDR1 SGHAT, CDR2 FQNNGV. This CDR3 is built from 13 residues. CDR3 nucleotide sequence: TGTGCCAGCAGCCGGACGGGGAACACTGAAGCTTTCTTT. Protein product: CASSRTGNTEAFF.

The CDR3 nucleotides are TGTGCCAGTATCACTCCTTACGGAGGCTACACCTTC. Its protein is CASITPYGGYTF. This rearrangement joins TRBV19 to TRBJ1-2; D not resolved. The V and J ends lost 7 bases and 8 bases respectively, with 14 bases between them. Germline V CDR1 and CDR2: LNHDA, SQIVND (reference sequence). The CDR3 runs 12 residues.

Here the CDR3 reads CASRQSSGANVLTF. Written as DNA, the CDR3 is TGCGCCAGCAGGCAGAGCTCTGGGGCCAACGTCCTGACTTTC. The gene calls are TRBV10-2 and TRBJ2-6; D is unresolved. Germline V lookup: CDR1 WSHSY, CDR2 SAAADI. The V gene lost 6 bases and the J gene lost 0 bases, with 6 bases spanning the gap. The CDR3 extends over 14 amino acids.

This chain uses TRBV10-3 with TRBJ2-7; D is unclear. V dropped 6 bases and J dropped 7 bases, with 19 bases sitting between them. This CDR3 has 14 amino acids. Germline CDR1 is ENHRY and CDR2 is SYGVKD. This chain's CDR3 is CAIRPGTDVGEQYF. CDR3 sequence (DNA): TGTGCCATCAGGCCAGGAACGGACGTGGGGGAGCAGTACTTC.

J is TRBJ2-5 and V is TRBV19; D gene unclear. This CDR3 is 12 amino acids long. Germline V gives CDR1 LNHDA, CDR2 SQIVND (reference sequence). Trimming cost V 5 bases and J 2 bases, with 6 bases left between them. DNA for the CDR3: TGTGCCAGTAGTCCAATTCAAGAGACCCAGTACTTC. Translation: CASSPIQETQYF.

The chain combines TRBV27 with TRBJ1-5, with 12 bases matching TRBD1. The CDR3 covers 16 residues. Germline V CDR1 and CDR2: MNHEY, SMNVEV (reference sequence). V trimming: 5 bases; J trimming: 3 bases; junction bases outside the gene matches: 5. The CDR3 bases are TGTGCCAGCAGTCTAGGGACAGGGGGCTTCAATCAGCCCCAGCATTTT. Amino acid sequence: CASSLGTGGFNQPQHF.